The sequence of this T cell receptor (beta chain) was determined in a study of blood T cell repertoires in COVID-19 (dated by TCRdb to 2018 to 2020). General notes on the study: Samples from collaborators originated in the United States, Italy and Spain and spanned both the acute and convalescent phases of COVID-19. The prospective study material was composed of cDNA or gDNA derived from T cells, B-cell-depleted T cells, or PBMCs. Subjects who had been exposed to COVID-19, were actively infected with it, or had recovered from it provided the deeply sampled blood TCRbeta repertoires that made up the dataset. The repertoires were released in a freely available public database meant as a resource for research on the immune response to SARS-CoV-2. The samples were drawn from two sources: the first 160 participants of the ongoing ImmuneRACE study, and approximately 1,300 subjects contributed by 6 global collaborators. Sample metadata almost always included a de-identified subject ID, COVID-19 status, age in years and sex. Where available, HLA class I and class II types were obtained from metadata supplied by the sample provider rather than from assay-based typing.

The collaborating institutions used their own protocols to collect whole blood in K2EDTA tubes. For TCRbeta analysis, collaborator samples were shipped as frozen whole blood, as isolated PBMCs, or as DNA extracted from either sample type. Findings and caveats that apply to the study as a whole: How much clinical and demographic metadata was included differed by source and by participant, and the metadata was provided uncurated.

As to this clone: The specificity of this receptor is unknown. Base qualities are not recorded, but no much larger clone differs from it by a single base.

Trimming costs V 4 bases and J 2 bases, and their ends lie 14 bases apart. The CDR3 holds 15 amino acids from the cysteine to the phenylalanine. The read is trimmed to its CDR3 DNA, 45 bases read in frame from base 1. Per the germline V gene (reference sequence), LNHDA is the CDR1 and SQIVND is the CDR2. The immunoSEQ Assay, a bias-controlled multiplex PCR, was used to amplify TCRbeta CDR3 regions from genomic DNA. Per the original workflow: Nucleated cell counts per sample were estimated from amplification of reference gene primers within the assay. To quantify the absolute abundance of each unique TCRbeta CDR3 rearrangement, sequence reads were collapsed and filtered. Productive Simpson clonality was computed per sample as the square root of Simpson's diversity index over productive rearrangements. TCRdb took this table from immuneACCESS and kept in-frame rearrangements with V and J called. Such tables lack part of the clones; where checked against another copy, unresolved V genes explain under half of the gap, and the rest is unexplained. V, J and clone size were drawn from that table, and D and trimming were deduced from the DNA. Within this sample are 85,000 to 90,000 clones, with 86% of them counted one time only. The ten largest clones represent 25% of the sample.

This TCR was sampled from a human donor in a cohort sampled during active COVID-19. The sequenced material came from peripheral blood. The sequence is built from TRBV19 and TRBJ1-2, with no confidently assigned D gene. This receptor has the CDR3 CASSTPLGGNYGYTF. The DNA reads TGTGCCAGTAGTACCCCCCTGGGAGGAAACTATGGCTACACCTTC.